The 23 T cell receptor beta chains below all came from one sample that was sequenced in a study of cytomegalovirus exposure and HLA in healthy donors. PCR amplification relied on 60 Vbeta primers (plus 13 Jbeta primers). Sequencing used immunoSEQ multiplex PCR; TCRdb keeps in-frame clones, though not all of them. This sample has about 120,000 clones, with about 74% found just once. The sequencing input was PBMCs. These receptors were obtained from a male donor in good health and CMV-seronegative.

The J gene is TRBJ2-5, the V gene TRBV5-4, with 10 bases matching TRBD2. V gave up 2 bases and J gave up 5 bases; unmatched junction bases: 6. CDR1 and CDR2 from the germline V gene are SGHNT and YYREEE (reference sequence). This CDR3 is 15 amino acids long. CDR3 DNA sequence: TGTGCCAGCAGCTTACCTAAGCGGGGGGGTGAGACCCAGTACTTC. Protein sequence: CASSLPKRGGETQYF.

This clone was observed a few times. The V call is TRBV5-1, the J call TRBJ1-6; 10 bases match TRBD1. Germline CDR1 is SGHRS and CDR2 is YFSETQ. This CDR3 is 16 amino acids long. Trimming cost V 0 bases and J 8 bases; bases outside gene matches: 5. CDR3 DNA: TGCGCCAGCAGCTTGGCCGCGGGACAGGGGTATTCACCCCTCCACTTT. Its translation: CASSLAAGQGYSPLHF. Combining the CDR3 with reference TRBV5-1 and TRBJ1-6 gives the whole variable domain KAGVTQTPRYLIKTRGQQVTLSCSPISGHRSVSWYQQTPGQGLQFLFEYFSETQRNKGNFPGRFSGRQFSNSRSEMNVSTLELGDSALYLCASSLAAGQGYSPLHFGNGTRLTVT.

Comment on this clone: This likely comes from a read error, as the CDR3 has no conserved phenylalanine or tryptophan at its end. The limits of the CDR3 on the DNA are not certain, so only TCRdb's listed CDR3 is given. The J gene is TRBJ1-5, the V gene TRBV5-8. Per germline, CDR1 SGHTS and CDR2 YDEGEE. The CDR3 is made up of 13 amino acids, end residues included. The CDR3 sequence is CAASSLAGGRVVI.

This chain joins TRBV9 and TRBJ2-7; D possibly corresponds to TRBD2 (5 bases). CDR3 length equals 14 residues. CDR1 SGDLS and CDR2 YYNGEE come from the germline V gene. Trimming took off 0 bases at V and 3 bases at J, with 10 bases between the two ends. CDR3 DNA sequence: TGTGCCAGCAGCGTAGGACTATTCAGCTACGAGCAGTACTTC. Translation: CASSVGLFSYEQYF.

This chain joins TRBV30 and TRBJ2-3; D may be TRBD1 (5 bases). Germline-derived CDR1 and CDR2 are GTSNPN and SVGIG (reference sequence). The CDR3 loop spans 13 amino acids. Trimming took off 0 bases at V and 1 base at J, with 5 bases between the two ends. CDR3 sequence reads: CAWSVTGTDTQYF. Written as DNA, the CDR3 is TGTGCCTGGAGTGTGACAGGCACAGATACGCAGTATTTT.

V gene TRBV18 combines with J gene TRBJ1-1, with 7 bases matching TRBD1. V dropped 3 bases and J dropped 8; count of bases not matched to a gene: 9. The germline CDR1 and CDR2 sequences are KGHSH and LQKENI. The CDR3 is 14 amino acids. The CDR3 spells CASSPGQVRGEAFF. The DNA of the CDR3 is TGTGCCAGCTCACCTGGACAGGTCCGGGGGGAAGCTTTCTTT.

This chain connects TRBV28 to TRBJ1-1, with D uncertain. The germline V gene encodes CDR1 MDHEN and CDR2 SYDVKM. The CDR3 consists of 13 residues. V gave up 6 bases and J gave up 0 bases, with 8 bases separating them. The CDR3 nucleotides are TGTGCCAGCAGATCCCAGGTGAACACTGAAGCTTTCTTT. Translated, it gives CASRSQVNTEAFF.

The rearrangement links TRBV30 to TRBJ2-3, with D perhaps TRBD2 (6 bases). Germline-derived CDR1 and CDR2 are GTSNPN and SVGIG (reference sequence). The CDR3 spans 12 residues. V lost 3 bases to trimming and J lost 5 bases, with 9 bases between them. CDR3 DNA sequence: TGTGCCTGGAGCCTGGGGGGAGATACGCAGTATTTT. Protein: CAWSLGGDTQYF.

As concerns this clone: At one of its ends the junction is not consistent with the germline gene, which may arise from a read error. The chain couples TRBV7-9 to TRBJ1-2, with 8 bases matching TRBD1. CDR1 is SEHNR, CDR2 FQNEAQ, per germline (reference sequence). CDR3 length: 17 residues. The CDR3 DNA is TGTGCCAGCAGCCTAGGACAGGGAGATCCTACTAAGTATGGCTACACCTTC. It translates to CASSLGQGDPTKYGYTF.

This clone was picked up a small number of times. This sequence joins TRBV5-6 and TRBJ1-1; TRBD1 aligns across 7 bases. CDR1 and CDR2 from the germline V gene are SGHDT and YYEEEE. The V segment lost 2 bases and the J segment 2 bases; nucleotides outside the gene matches: 18. The CDR3 runs to 19 residues. CDR3 protein: CASSFTTGPVVGANTEAFF. Here the CDR3 DNA reads TGTGCCAGCAGCTTTACGACAGGGCCCGTCGTGGGAGCTAACACTGAAGCTTTCTTT.

The gene calls are TRBV6-1 and TRBJ1-5; 8 nucleotides agree with TRBD1. Trimming took 3 bases from V and 1 from J; bases not matched to a gene: 5. Germline assignment: CDR1 MNHNS and CDR2 SASEGT. The CDR3 loop spans 16 amino acids. Written as DNA, the CDR3 is TGTGCCAGCAGTGATCAGGGGGCGATCAGCAATCAGCCCCAGCATTTT. Its protein product is CASSDQGAISNQPQHF.

The chain recombines TRBV27 with TRBJ1-5; TRBD1 might be the D (5 bases). Per germline, CDR1 MNHEY and CDR2 SMNVEV (reference sequence). This CDR3 is 13 amino acids long. V was cut by 2 bases and J by 5 bases, with 7 bases left in between. The CDR3 DNA sequence: TGTGCCAGCAGTTTAGGGGCCCATCAGCCCCAGCATTTT. Translating it yields CASSLGAHQPQHF.

This clone came up once. The chain recombines TRBV27 with TRBJ2-1; 10 nucleotides match TRBD2. V was pared by 4 bases and J by 5 bases, with 5 bases of the junction left unmatched. Germline values: CDR1 MNHEY, CDR2 SMNVEV (reference sequence). The CDR3 extends over 15 amino acids. This chain's CDR3 is CASSSRLAGNNEQFF. As DNA, the CDR3 is TGTGCCAGCAGTTCCAGACTAGCGGGTAACAATGAGCAGTTCTTC.

The chain links TRBV4-2 to TRBJ2-7; 10 bases agree with TRBD2. There are 20 residues in the CDR3. Losses at the gene ends were 1 base for V and 4 bases for J; bases not matched to a gene: 19. The germline V gene has CDR1 LGHNA and CDR2 YNFKEQ. The CDR3 sequence: CASSQAWSAGGPKFRYEQYF. CDR3 sequence (DNA): TGTGCCAGCAGCCAAGCCTGGTCAGCGGGAGGGCCGAAATTTCGATACGAGCAGTACTTC.

The J gene is TRBJ1-3, the V gene TRBV18; D remains ambiguous. Germline lookup yields CDR1 KGHSH and CDR2 LQKENI. V shed 6 bases and J shed 4 bases, with 7 bases lying between them. CDR3 length: 12 amino acids. DNA for the CDR3: TGTGCCAGCTCCCACACCGGAAACACCATATATTTT. Protein: CASSHTGNTIYF.

The chain employs TRBV19 and TRBJ2-3; 13 nucleotides align to TRBD2. With V trimmed by 4 bases and J by 0 bases, 4 bases remained unmatched. The CDR3 is 17 amino acids. Germline V gene data show CDR1 as LNHDA and CDR2 as SQIVND (reference sequence). The CDR3 is CASSRGLAGTSTDTQYF. In DNA, the CDR3 is TGTGCCAGTAGTAGGGGACTAGCGGGGACTAGCACAGATACGCAGTATTTT.

The chain combines TRBV2 with TRBJ2-2; 8 bases fit TRBD1. Losses at the gene ends were 6 bases for V and 3 bases for J; bases not matched to a gene: 6. The CDR3 loop spans 15 amino acids. Per the germline V gene, CDR1 is SNHLY and CDR2 is FYNNEI. The CDR3 nucleotides read TGTGCCAGCAGGAGGACAGGGCTCGACACCGGGGAGCTGTTTTTT. Protein product: CASRRTGLDTGELFF. Supplemented by reference TRBV2 and TRBJ2-2, the full variable domain reads EPEVTQTPSHQVTQMGQEVILRCVPISNHLYFYWYRQILGQKVEFLVSFYNNEISEKSEIFDDQFSVERPDGSNFTLKIRSTKLEDSAMYFCASRRTGLDTGELFFGEGSRLTVL.

The rearrangement links TRBV6-5 to TRBJ1-1; the D gene is possibly TRBD1 (5 bases). V was clipped by 2 bases and J by 5 bases, with 18 bases between them. CDR1 is MNHEY, CDR2 SVGAGI, per germline. The CDR3 length is 16 residues. The CDR3 sequence: CASSYLSTARGTEAFF. CDR3 sequence (DNA): TGTGCCAGCAGTTACCTGTCGACAGCCCGAGGAACTGAAGCTTTCTTT.

The chain is built from TRBV28 and TRBJ2-4; the match to TRBD2 covers 8 bases. CDR3 length equals 16 residues. CDR1 is MDHEN, CDR2 SYDVKM, per germline. V trimming: 2 bases; J trimming: 0 bases; junction bases outside the gene matches: 3. The CDR3 loop is CASSLDAGGAKNIQYF. The DNA of the CDR3 is TGTGCCAGCAGTTTAGATGCGGGGGGAGCCAAAAACATTCAGTACTTC.

This clone was seen repeatedly, ten times or more. This chain joins TRBV5-1 and TRBJ1-1; possibly TRBD1 for D (5 bases). The CDR3 totals 12 residues. Germline values: CDR1 SGHRS, CDR2 YFSETQ. Deletions cut 4 bases from V and 7 bases from J, with 11 bases between. The CDR3 spells CASSQQGNEAFF. The CDR3 DNA reads TGCGCCAGCAGCCAGCAGGGAAATGAAGCTTTCTTT.

Worth noting for this clone: A read error may account for a junction end that differs from germline. The rearrangement links TRBV27 to TRBJ2-7; 11 bases map to TRBD1. Germline V lookup: CDR1 MNHEY, CDR2 SMNVEV (reference sequence). The CDR3 runs to 15 residues. The CDR3 here is CANSGGTGGSYEQYF. The CDR3 DNA reads TGTGCCAACAGTGGCGGGACAGGGGGCTCCTACGAGCAGTACTTC.

This clone turned up a few times. The rearrangement uses TRBV2 and TRBJ1-2; 11 bases are a match to TRBD1. Unmatched junction bases numbered 3, after V lost 8 bases and J lost 4 bases. The CDR3 loop spans 13 amino acids. Germline V gene sequence: CDR1 SNHLY, CDR2 FYNNEI. The CDR3 bases are TGTGCCAGCGGGACAGGGGGTATCTATGGCTACACCTTC. Translating it yields CASGTGGIYGYTF.

This clone was picked up a small number of times. The DNA of the CDR3 is TGCGCCAGCAGCCAAGAAGGCAGGGGGGATGAAAAACTGTTTTTT. It yields the protein CASSQEGRGDEKLFF. The chain links TRBV4-3 to TRBJ1-4; TRBD1 matches 7 bases. Germline V gene sequence: CDR1 LGHNA, CDR2 YSLEER. Trimming took 0 bases from V and 6 from J; bases not matched to a gene: 4. The CDR3 extends over 15 amino acids.